A single sample is the source of the 5 T cell receptor beta chains below, sequenced in a study of OX40 agonist ivuxolimab in advanced cancers. Sequenced by immunoSEQ multiplex PCR; TCRdb stores in-frame clones only, minus some. Among fewer than 40,000 clones listed, around 80% were seen once. Sequenced material: CD4+ or CD8+ T cells sorted from blood, taken in a trial of the OX40 agonist ivuxolimab. The receptors here all came from an adult with an advanced solid tumor such as melanoma, head and neck, liver or kidney cancer.

V usage is TRBV28 and J usage is TRBJ2-7; D is unresolved. Germline V gives CDR1 MDHEN, CDR2 SYDVKM. Trimming shortened V by 3 bases and J by 3 bases, and 9 bases separated the two germline ends. The CDR3 sequence is 13 residues long. In DNA, the CDR3 is TGTGCCAGCAGTTTCCCAGCCGTCTACGAGCAGTACTTC. Its translation is CASSFPAVYEQYF.

This sequence joins TRBV5-4 and TRBJ2-7; D is undetermined. Germline values: CDR1 SGHNT, CDR2 YYREEE (reference sequence). The CDR3 is made up of 12 amino acids. The germline V and J ends were trimmed by 5 bases and 1 base, with 7 bases remaining between them. This CDR3 is CASRDASYEQYF. CDR3 bases: TGTGCCAGCAGGGACGCGTCCTACGAGCAGTACTTC.

By proportion, this clone is medium-sized. The rearrangement links TRBV6-6 to TRBJ2-1; 8 bases map to TRBD1. With V trimmed by 2 bases and J by 12 bases, 6 bases remained unmatched. This CDR3 is built from 13 residues. Germline V lookup: CDR1 MNHNY, CDR2 SVGAGI (reference sequence). CDR3 protein: CASSYVPGGMQFF. Written as DNA, the CDR3 is TGTGCCAGCAGTTACGTGCCAGGGGGCATGCAGTTCTTC.

The chain carries TRBV29-1 and TRBJ2-7; D may correspond to TRBD1 or TRBD2 (5 bases each). CDR3 length equals 17 residues. Germline CDR1 reads SQVTM; CDR2 reads ANQGSEA. The V gene lost 4 bases and the J gene lost 5 bases, with 27 bases spanning the gap. The CDR3 bases are TGCAGCGTTGCCCGTGGCGAGGGGCTAGTTAATTTACACGAGCAGTACTTC. Its protein is CSVARGEGLVNLHEQYF.

J is TRBJ1-5 and V is TRBV10-3; TRBD1 is a possible D gene (6 bases). V dropped 11 bases and J dropped 3 bases, with 14 bases sitting between them. From germline, CDR1 is ENHRY and CDR2 SYGVKD. The CDR3 covers 13 residues. The CDR3 coding sequence is TGTGCCGCACACCGGGACAACAATCAGCCCCAGCATTTT. Protein product: CAAHRDNNQPQHF.